The 30 T cell receptor beta chains presented below share a single source sample, sequenced in a study of human T cells and chemical hapten exposure. Time point here: pre-sensitization, week 0. Stated treatment: therapeutic diphenylcyclopropenone sensitization with weekly scalp DPC. TCRdb recomputed calls from the RACE reads with MiXCR, one row per CDR3 protein. Among about 260,000 distinct CDR3 sequences listed, approximately 8.6% were seen once. This sample comprised whole blood, obtained in connection with sensitization to the hapten diphenylcyclopropenone (DPC). All receptors derive from a woman aged 40 to 49 with alopecia areata. Some clones in this sample may be carry-over from other donors' samples.

This clonotype was observed a handful of times. The V and J genes are TRBV6-5 and TRBJ2-7, with D possibly being TRBD2 (6 bases). The CDR3 is made up of 13 amino acids. Germline V gene sequence: CDR1 MNHEY, CDR2 SVGAGI. V shed 11 bases and J shed 6 bases, with 20 bases lying between them. The CDR3 DNA is TGTGCCGCGCCCGGGACTCCTCCTGGCGAGCAGTACTTC. This encodes CAAPGTPPGEQYF.

This clonotype was observed a few times. The rearrangement uses TRBV29-1 and TRBJ2-7, with D unresolved. Deletions cut 8 bases from V and 0 bases from J, with 17 bases between. Germline CDR1 and CDR2: SQVTM and ANQGSEA. This CDR3 has 14 residues. The chain's CDR3 is CSIFSSYNSYEQYF. Written as DNA, the CDR3 is TGCAGCATTTTCAGTTCGTACAACTCCTACGAGCAGTACTTC.

This clonotype was observed a handful of times. The V call is TRBV29-1, the J call TRBJ2-5, with D perhaps matching TRBD1 or TRBD2 (5 bases each). The CDR3 is 13 residues long. V was pared by 6 bases and J by 0 bases, with 11 bases between. From germline, CDR1 is SQVTM and CDR2 ANQGSEA. Here the CDR3 reads CSVGERYQETQYF. CDR3 DNA sequence: TGCAGCGTGGGGGAGCGGTACCAAGAGACCCAGTACTTC.

This clonotype was counted ten times or more. The CDR3 DNA is TGTGCCAGCAGCCAGACATCGGGCGGCGATTCACCCCTCCACTTT. It specifies CASSQTSGGDSPLHF. The chain links TRBV3-1 to TRBJ1-6, with no clear D. V lost 3 bases, J lost 8 bases, and 14 bases lay in between. Per germline, CDR1 LGHDT and CDR2 YNNKEL (reference sequence). The CDR3 loop spans 15 amino acids. Variable domain in full (rest from reference TRBV3-1 and TRBJ1-6): DTAVSQTPKYLVTQMGNDKSIKCEQNLGHDTMYWYKQDSKKFLKIMFSYNNKELIINETVPNRFSPKSPDKAHLNLHINSLELGDSAVYFCASSQTSGGDSPLHFGNGTRLTVT.

In this sample, this clonotype turned up many times. This sequence joins TRBV28 and TRBJ2-3, with 7 nucleotides matching TRBD2. V shed 4 bases, J shed 6 bases, and the junction held 10 bases outside the gene matches. The CDR3 has 15 amino acids. The germline V gene has CDR1 MDHEN and CDR2 SYDVKM. This chain's CDR3 is CASSSAGEVGDTQYF. DNA for the CDR3: TGTGCCAGCAGTTCTGCGGGAGAAGTCGGGGATACGCAGTATTTT.

J is TRBJ2-5 and V is TRBV3-1; 7 bases fit TRBD2. The V and J ends lost 4 bases and 4 bases, in that order; junction bases with no gene match: 6. This CDR3 is 14 amino acids long. Germline V gene lookup returns CDR1 LGHDT and CDR2 YNNKEL (reference sequence). CDR3 protein: CASSPRRGRETQYF. As DNA, the CDR3 is TGTGCCAGCAGCCCGCGGCGGGGGAGAGAGACCCAGTACTTC.

This clonotype was detected ten times or more. For the CDR3, the DNA is TGCGCCAGCAGAGGACTAGCTCTAGATACGCAGTATTTT. Translated: CASRGLALDTQYF. The chain recombines TRBV5-1 with TRBJ2-3, with 8 bases identical to TRBD2. The CDR3 is 13 residues long. V was clipped by 5 bases and J by 5 bases; unmatched bases: 4. Germline CDR1 and CDR2: SGHRS and YFSETQ.

This clonotype was detected only a few times. V and J are TRBV7-2 and TRBJ2-3; TRBD1 matches 8 bases. V trimming: 5 bases; J trimming: 7 bases; junction bases outside the gene matches: 8. The V gene's germline CDR1 is SGHTA and CDR2 FQGNSA. The CDR3 sequence is 14 residues long. The DNA of the CDR3 is TGTGCCAGCAGCCCGGACAGGGCGCGTAATACGCAGTATTTT. It translates to CASSPDRARNTQYF.

The genes are TRBV5-1 and TRBJ2-3; D gene ambiguous. V shed 0 bases and J shed 2 bases, with 13 bases lying between them. The germline V gene encodes CDR1 SGHRS and CDR2 YFSETQ. This CDR3 region has 16 residues. CDR3 loop: CASSLVLLGSTDTQYF. The CDR3 nucleotides read TGCGCCAGCAGCTTGGTCCTCCTGGGGTCCACAGATACGCAGTATTTT.

The chain is built from TRBV20-1 and TRBJ2-1; D perhaps matches TRBD1 (5 bases). The CDR3 is 15 residues long. Germline CDR1 is DFQATT and CDR2 is SNEGSKA (reference sequence). V lost 1 base to trimming and J lost 2 bases, with 12 bases between them. The CDR3 loop reads CSARASTVTYNEQFF. As DNA, the CDR3 is TGCAGTGCTAGAGCATCGACAGTTACCTACAATGAGCAGTTCTTC.

The chain is built from TRBV12-3 or TRBV12-4 and TRBJ2-2; 8 bases agree with TRBD2. The CDR3 has 17 amino acids. The trim removed 3 bases at V and 1 base at J, leaving 7 bases unmatched. The CDR3 DNA is TGTGCCAGCAGTTTTGCGGGGGGCAACTGGAACACCGGGGAGCTGTTTTTT. Its translation is CASSFAGGNWNTGELFF.

With respect to this clonotype: At one boundary the junction diverges from the germline segment, which might be a read error. The rearrangement links TRBV28 to TRBJ2-7; D not resolved. CDR3 length equals 12 residues. Germline V CDR1 and CDR2: MDHEN, SYDVKM. The DNA of the CDR3 is TGTGCCAGCAGTTTGACGCTTGGGCTGATCCTCTTC. Translated, it gives CASSLTLGLILF.

The chain has TRBV6-5 and TRBJ2-3; perhaps TRBD2 as D (6 bases). The CDR3 has 13 residues. Trimming pared 5 bases from V and 8 bases from J, leaving 14 bases between. CDR1 is MNHEY and CDR2 is SVGAGI in the germline V gene. CDR3 coding DNA: TGTGCCAGCAGTCCCTACTCGCGGGGTACGCAGTATTTT. Its protein product is CASSPYSRGTQYF.

This clonotype was seen only a few times. The V call is TRBV27, the J call TRBJ2-7; D is possibly TRBD2 (6 bases). CDR3 length: 14 amino acids. CDR1 is MNHEY, CDR2 SMNVEV, per germline (reference sequence). Trimming took off 5 bases at V and 6 bases at J, with 17 bases between the two ends. The CDR3 protein is CASSGREQGAEQYF. The CDR3 coding sequence is TGTGCCAGCAGTGGCCGGGAGCAAGGTGCCGAGCAGTACTTC.

This clonotype came up a few times. The J gene is TRBJ2-1, the V gene TRBV14; D remains unclear. The V gene's germline CDR1 is SGHDN and CDR2 FVKESK. Trimming took 1 base from V and 10 from J, leaving 8 bases between them. The CDR3 totals 12 residues. The CDR3 reads CASSQVTTEQFF. The CDR3 region has the DNA TGTGCCAGCAGCCAAGTGACGACCGAGCAGTTCTTC. Based on the CDR3 plus reference TRBV14 and TRBJ2-1, the full variable domain is EAGVTQFPSHSVIEKGQTVTLRCDPISGHDNLYWYRRVMGKEIKFLLHFVKESKQDESGMPNNRFLAERTGGTYSTLKVQPAELEDSGVYFCASSQVTTEQFFGPGTRLTVL.

This clonotype occurred a few times. The chain employs TRBV6-5 and TRBJ2-6, with D perhaps TRBD1 or TRBD2 (5 bases each). The CDR3 runs 16 residues. Germline V CDR1 and CDR2: MNHEY, SVGAGI. V lost 6 bases to trimming and J lost 0 bases, with 12 bases between them. The CDR3 loop reads CASRRGKNSGANVLTF. The CDR3, as DNA: TGTGCCAGCAGGAGGGGCAAAAACTCTGGGGCCAACGTCCTGACTTTC.

This clonotype was recorded at least ten times. The gene calls are TRBV2 and TRBJ2-1, with 8 bases that match TRBD1. The CDR3 extends over 14 amino acids. J gave up 6 bases and V 6 bases, and 7 bases lay outside the gene matches. CDR1 is SNHLY, CDR2 FYNNEI, per germline. DNA for the CDR3: TGTGCCAGCAGCGCCGGACAGGGAGGCAATGAGCAGTTCTTC. Residues: CASSAGQGGNEQFF.

The chain employs TRBV29-1 and TRBJ1-5; the D is unclear. V lost 4 bases and J 4 bases, leaving 11 bases between the germline ends. Per the germline V gene, CDR1 is SQVTM and CDR2 is ANQGSEA. The CDR3 runs 13 residues. CDR3 coding DNA: TGCAGCGTTGGAGAAGGCGGGAATCAGCCCCAGCATTTT. Protein sequence: CSVGEGGNQPQHF.

This clonotype has a handful of counts. The V and J genes are TRBV9 and TRBJ2-3, with a tentative D call TRBD1 (5 bases). CDR1 and CDR2 (germline): SGDLS, YYNGEE. The CDR3 spans 15 residues. Trimming left V 0 bases short and J 1 base short, with 9 bases between. CDR3 DNA: TGTGCCAGCAGCGTAGGACCGACAGGCACAGATACGCAGTATTTT. Encoded protein: CASSVGPTGTDTQYF.

A few counts support this clonotype. This rearrangement joins TRBV6-5 to TRBJ2-3; 7 positions agree with TRBD2. V was pared by 0 bases and J by 8 bases, with 5 bases of the junction left unmatched. There are 14 residues in the CDR3. Germline CDR1 is MNHEY and CDR2 is SVGAGI. CDR3 residues: CASSYSTIAGTQYF. The CDR3 nucleotides read TGTGCCAGCAGTTACTCGACAATAGCGGGTACGCAGTATTTT.

This clonotype was seen a few times. The V call is TRBV12-3 or TRBV12-4, the J call TRBJ2-7; D is possibly TRBD2 (5 bases). The CDR3 consists of 14 residues. V gave up 6 bases and J gave up 0 bases, with 12 bases separating them. CDR3 amino acids: CASRGALSSYEQYF. In DNA, the CDR3 is TGTGCCAGCAGGGGAGCTTTAAGCTCCTACGAGCAGTACTTC.

The chain links TRBV4-1 to TRBJ2-2; D unclear. The germline V gene encodes CDR1 MGHRA and CDR2 YSYEKL. The V end lost 5 bases, the J end lost 6 bases, and 16 bases lay between the germline ends. The CDR3 has 15 residues. As DNA, the CDR3 is TGCGCCAGCAGCGCCCGGGTGAATCCCCCCGGGGAGCTGTTTTTT. Translated, it gives CASSARVNPPGELFF.

The chain joins TRBV4-3 to TRBJ2-7; D might be TRBD1 or TRBD2, each matching 6 bases. The CDR3 runs 14 residues. The germline CDR1 and CDR2 sequences are LGHNA and YSLEER. Trimming pared 1 base from V and 7 bases from J, leaving 14 bases between. CDR3 sequence reads: CASSQARGGGEQYF. CDR3 coding DNA: TGCGCCAGCAGCCAAGCTCGAGGGGGAGGAGAGCAGTACTTC.

This clonotype was recorded a few times. The rearrangement links TRBV28 to TRBJ2-3; the D gene is possibly TRBD1 (6 bases). Per germline, CDR1 MDHEN and CDR2 SYDVKM. Trimming pared 11 bases from V and 2 bases from J, leaving 20 bases between. CDR3 length equals 15 residues. This CDR3 reads CAATRGGTFTDTQYF. For the CDR3, the DNA is TGTGCCGCCACCCGTGGGGGCACTTTCACAGATACGCAGTATTTT.

This clonotype was observed a handful of times. This chain connects TRBV10-3 to TRBJ2-6, with 9 bases fitting TRBD1. Germline CDR1 and CDR2: ENHRY and SYGVKD. The CDR3 consists of 17 residues. V shed 6 bases and J 0 bases; nucleotides not matched to a gene: 6. The CDR3 DNA reads TGTGCCATCAGGAGGGACAGGGCGAACTCTGGGGCCAACGTCCTGACTTTC. Its translation: CAIRRDRANSGANVLTF.

This clonotype came up many times. The V and J genes are TRBV6-5 and TRBJ2-7; no clear D. The CDR3 is made up of 16 amino acids. Trimming left V 7 bases short and J 6 bases short, with 25 bases between. Germline V CDR1 and CDR2: MNHEY, SVGAGI. The CDR3 nucleotides are TGTGCCAGCAAACAGTCCCCTTGGTCCTCGGACGGCGAGCAGTACTTC. Amino acids: CASKQSPWSSDGEQYF.

This clonotype was seen a handful of times. V and J are TRBV9 and TRBJ2-3; D is unresolved. The CDR3 totals 13 residues. V lost 4 bases, J lost 6 bases, and 12 bases lay in between. Per the germline V gene, CDR1 is SGDLS and CDR2 is YYNGEE. The DNA for the CDR3 is TGTGCCAGCAGCCCACAACTTGAGGATACGCAGTATTTT. Translation gives CASSPQLEDTQYF.

This clonotype has more than one count but fewer than ten. The chain employs TRBV12-3 or TRBV12-4 and TRBJ2-5; 11 bases are shared with TRBD2. V lost 6 bases to trimming and J lost 2 bases; unmatched junction nucleotides: 11. The CDR3 sequence is 17 residues long. The CDR3 nucleotides are TGTGCCAGCAGCCCTGGGACTAGCGGTGCCTATCAAGAGACCCAGTACTTC. Translated, it gives CASSPGTSGAYQETQYF.

This clonotype was counted only a few times. The junction departs from germline at one end; a sequencing error may be responsible. The chain couples TRBV3-1 to TRBJ1-2, with 10 bases lining up with TRBD1. The CDR3 runs 11 residues. From germline, CDR1 is LGHDT and CDR2 YNNKEL (reference sequence). CDR3 coding DNA: TGTGCCAGCAGCCTGACAGGGGGCAAAGTCTTC. Its translation: CASSLTGGKVF.

The chain uses TRBV24-1 and TRBJ1-1; D gene uncertain. The CDR3 is 12 amino acids. CDR1 is KGHDR and CDR2 is SFDVKD in the germline V gene. V was shortened by 9 bases and J by 1 base, with 8 bases between the two germline ends. The chain's CDR3 is CATESENTEAFF. CDR3 nucleotides: TGTGCCACCGAATCGGAGAACACTGAAGCTTTCTTT.